The 7 T cell receptor beta chains reported below all come from one sample, sequenced in a study of blood T cell repertoires in COVID-19. Assay used: immunoSEQ multiplex PCR; TCRdb lists only in-frame clones, some missing. Of about 44,000 clones listed, approximately 89% are singletons. The sequencing input was peripheral blood. These receptors were obtained from a woman aged 40 to 49 with acute or convalescent COVID-19.

The chain carries TRBV28 and TRBJ1-1; a possible D gene is TRBD1 (5 bases). V lost 7 bases, J lost 4 bases, and 22 bases lay in between. Germline assignment: CDR1 MDHEN and CDR2 SYDVKM. The CDR3 consists of 16 residues. CDR3 amino acids: CASTNAEGTKGTEAFF. The DNA of the CDR3 is TGTGCCAGCACCAACGCGGAGGGGACTAAGGGCACTGAAGCTTTCTTT.

This chain links TRBV9 with TRBJ2-6; 7 nucleotides line up with TRBD2. Germline values: CDR1 SGDLS, CDR2 YYNGEE. Germline trimming cut 2 bases from V and 2 bases from J; bases unmatched to any gene: 4. This CDR3 region has 16 residues. The CDR3 DNA reads TGTGCCAGCAGCGTTCGGGGGGACCCTGGGGCCAACGTCCTGACTTTC. This translates into CASSVRGDPGANVLTF.

V gene TRBV27 combines with J gene TRBJ1-5, with a weak D call TRBD1 (6 bases). Trimming stripped 6 bases from V and 7 bases from J, with 19 bases between. This CDR3 region has 15 residues. Germline V lookup: CDR1 MNHEY, CDR2 SMNVEV (reference sequence). The CDR3 is CASSPVQDSWQPQHF. The CDR3, as DNA: TGTGCCAGCAGCCCGGTACAGGACAGCTGGCAGCCCCAGCATTTT.

V usage is TRBV6-5 and J usage is TRBJ1-6, with D tentatively TRBD1 (5 bases). V lost 2 bases and J lost 8, with 10 bases in between. Germline V gene lookup returns CDR1 MNHEY and CDR2 SVGAGI. The CDR3 is made up of 14 amino acids. CDR3 nucleotide sequence: TGTGCCAGCAGTTACAGGGACTTCGATTCACCCCTCCACTTT. Translated: CASSYRDFDSPLHF.

The chain carries TRBV7-8 and TRBJ2-7, with D possibly matching TRBD2 (6 bases). With 6 bases removed from V and 0 bases from J, the gap between germline ends came to 18 bases. This CDR3 has 16 amino acids. The germline gives CDR1 SGHVS, CDR2 FQNEAQ. CDR3 loop: CASSSWGGTSSYEQYF. Written as DNA, the CDR3 is TGTGCCAGCAGTTCATGGGGCGGGACGAGCTCCTACGAGCAGTACTTC.

V and J are TRBV15 and TRBJ1-6, with D maybe TRBD1 (5 bases). The CDR3 is 19 amino acids. V was trimmed by 1 base and J by 8 bases, leaving 24 bases between them. From germline, CDR1 is LNHNV and CDR2 YYDKDF (reference sequence). The CDR3 loop reads CATSRGGGGAPIWDSPLHF. In DNA, the CDR3 is TGTGCCACCAGCAGAGGTGGCGGGGGAGCTCCTATATGGGATTCACCCCTCCACTTT. The full variable domain, rest sourced from reference TRBV15 and TRBJ1-6, is DAMVIQNPRYQVTQFGKPVTLSCSQTLNHNVMYWYQQKSSQAPKLLFHYYDKDFNNEADTPDNFQSRRPNTSFCFLDIRSPGLGDTAMYLCATSRGGGGAPIWDSPLHFGNGTRLTVT.

V is TRBV9 and J is TRBJ2-2; 8 nucleotides agree with TRBD1. In germline, CDR1 is SGDLS, CDR2 YYNGEE. The junction had 4 bases not matched to a gene; V was cut back by 3 bases and J by 6 bases. The CDR3 has 14 amino acids. The CDR3 nucleotides read TGTGCCAGCAGCGCGACACAGGGGGCCGGGGAGCTGTTTTTT. Protein sequence: CASSATQGAGELFF. Full variable domain (missing parts from reference TRBV9 and TRBJ2-2): DSGVTQTPKHLITATGQRVTLRCSPRSGDLSVYWYQQSLDQGLQFLIQYYNGEERAKGNILERFSAQQFPDLHSELNLSSLELGDSALYFCASSATQGAGELFFGEGSRLTVL.